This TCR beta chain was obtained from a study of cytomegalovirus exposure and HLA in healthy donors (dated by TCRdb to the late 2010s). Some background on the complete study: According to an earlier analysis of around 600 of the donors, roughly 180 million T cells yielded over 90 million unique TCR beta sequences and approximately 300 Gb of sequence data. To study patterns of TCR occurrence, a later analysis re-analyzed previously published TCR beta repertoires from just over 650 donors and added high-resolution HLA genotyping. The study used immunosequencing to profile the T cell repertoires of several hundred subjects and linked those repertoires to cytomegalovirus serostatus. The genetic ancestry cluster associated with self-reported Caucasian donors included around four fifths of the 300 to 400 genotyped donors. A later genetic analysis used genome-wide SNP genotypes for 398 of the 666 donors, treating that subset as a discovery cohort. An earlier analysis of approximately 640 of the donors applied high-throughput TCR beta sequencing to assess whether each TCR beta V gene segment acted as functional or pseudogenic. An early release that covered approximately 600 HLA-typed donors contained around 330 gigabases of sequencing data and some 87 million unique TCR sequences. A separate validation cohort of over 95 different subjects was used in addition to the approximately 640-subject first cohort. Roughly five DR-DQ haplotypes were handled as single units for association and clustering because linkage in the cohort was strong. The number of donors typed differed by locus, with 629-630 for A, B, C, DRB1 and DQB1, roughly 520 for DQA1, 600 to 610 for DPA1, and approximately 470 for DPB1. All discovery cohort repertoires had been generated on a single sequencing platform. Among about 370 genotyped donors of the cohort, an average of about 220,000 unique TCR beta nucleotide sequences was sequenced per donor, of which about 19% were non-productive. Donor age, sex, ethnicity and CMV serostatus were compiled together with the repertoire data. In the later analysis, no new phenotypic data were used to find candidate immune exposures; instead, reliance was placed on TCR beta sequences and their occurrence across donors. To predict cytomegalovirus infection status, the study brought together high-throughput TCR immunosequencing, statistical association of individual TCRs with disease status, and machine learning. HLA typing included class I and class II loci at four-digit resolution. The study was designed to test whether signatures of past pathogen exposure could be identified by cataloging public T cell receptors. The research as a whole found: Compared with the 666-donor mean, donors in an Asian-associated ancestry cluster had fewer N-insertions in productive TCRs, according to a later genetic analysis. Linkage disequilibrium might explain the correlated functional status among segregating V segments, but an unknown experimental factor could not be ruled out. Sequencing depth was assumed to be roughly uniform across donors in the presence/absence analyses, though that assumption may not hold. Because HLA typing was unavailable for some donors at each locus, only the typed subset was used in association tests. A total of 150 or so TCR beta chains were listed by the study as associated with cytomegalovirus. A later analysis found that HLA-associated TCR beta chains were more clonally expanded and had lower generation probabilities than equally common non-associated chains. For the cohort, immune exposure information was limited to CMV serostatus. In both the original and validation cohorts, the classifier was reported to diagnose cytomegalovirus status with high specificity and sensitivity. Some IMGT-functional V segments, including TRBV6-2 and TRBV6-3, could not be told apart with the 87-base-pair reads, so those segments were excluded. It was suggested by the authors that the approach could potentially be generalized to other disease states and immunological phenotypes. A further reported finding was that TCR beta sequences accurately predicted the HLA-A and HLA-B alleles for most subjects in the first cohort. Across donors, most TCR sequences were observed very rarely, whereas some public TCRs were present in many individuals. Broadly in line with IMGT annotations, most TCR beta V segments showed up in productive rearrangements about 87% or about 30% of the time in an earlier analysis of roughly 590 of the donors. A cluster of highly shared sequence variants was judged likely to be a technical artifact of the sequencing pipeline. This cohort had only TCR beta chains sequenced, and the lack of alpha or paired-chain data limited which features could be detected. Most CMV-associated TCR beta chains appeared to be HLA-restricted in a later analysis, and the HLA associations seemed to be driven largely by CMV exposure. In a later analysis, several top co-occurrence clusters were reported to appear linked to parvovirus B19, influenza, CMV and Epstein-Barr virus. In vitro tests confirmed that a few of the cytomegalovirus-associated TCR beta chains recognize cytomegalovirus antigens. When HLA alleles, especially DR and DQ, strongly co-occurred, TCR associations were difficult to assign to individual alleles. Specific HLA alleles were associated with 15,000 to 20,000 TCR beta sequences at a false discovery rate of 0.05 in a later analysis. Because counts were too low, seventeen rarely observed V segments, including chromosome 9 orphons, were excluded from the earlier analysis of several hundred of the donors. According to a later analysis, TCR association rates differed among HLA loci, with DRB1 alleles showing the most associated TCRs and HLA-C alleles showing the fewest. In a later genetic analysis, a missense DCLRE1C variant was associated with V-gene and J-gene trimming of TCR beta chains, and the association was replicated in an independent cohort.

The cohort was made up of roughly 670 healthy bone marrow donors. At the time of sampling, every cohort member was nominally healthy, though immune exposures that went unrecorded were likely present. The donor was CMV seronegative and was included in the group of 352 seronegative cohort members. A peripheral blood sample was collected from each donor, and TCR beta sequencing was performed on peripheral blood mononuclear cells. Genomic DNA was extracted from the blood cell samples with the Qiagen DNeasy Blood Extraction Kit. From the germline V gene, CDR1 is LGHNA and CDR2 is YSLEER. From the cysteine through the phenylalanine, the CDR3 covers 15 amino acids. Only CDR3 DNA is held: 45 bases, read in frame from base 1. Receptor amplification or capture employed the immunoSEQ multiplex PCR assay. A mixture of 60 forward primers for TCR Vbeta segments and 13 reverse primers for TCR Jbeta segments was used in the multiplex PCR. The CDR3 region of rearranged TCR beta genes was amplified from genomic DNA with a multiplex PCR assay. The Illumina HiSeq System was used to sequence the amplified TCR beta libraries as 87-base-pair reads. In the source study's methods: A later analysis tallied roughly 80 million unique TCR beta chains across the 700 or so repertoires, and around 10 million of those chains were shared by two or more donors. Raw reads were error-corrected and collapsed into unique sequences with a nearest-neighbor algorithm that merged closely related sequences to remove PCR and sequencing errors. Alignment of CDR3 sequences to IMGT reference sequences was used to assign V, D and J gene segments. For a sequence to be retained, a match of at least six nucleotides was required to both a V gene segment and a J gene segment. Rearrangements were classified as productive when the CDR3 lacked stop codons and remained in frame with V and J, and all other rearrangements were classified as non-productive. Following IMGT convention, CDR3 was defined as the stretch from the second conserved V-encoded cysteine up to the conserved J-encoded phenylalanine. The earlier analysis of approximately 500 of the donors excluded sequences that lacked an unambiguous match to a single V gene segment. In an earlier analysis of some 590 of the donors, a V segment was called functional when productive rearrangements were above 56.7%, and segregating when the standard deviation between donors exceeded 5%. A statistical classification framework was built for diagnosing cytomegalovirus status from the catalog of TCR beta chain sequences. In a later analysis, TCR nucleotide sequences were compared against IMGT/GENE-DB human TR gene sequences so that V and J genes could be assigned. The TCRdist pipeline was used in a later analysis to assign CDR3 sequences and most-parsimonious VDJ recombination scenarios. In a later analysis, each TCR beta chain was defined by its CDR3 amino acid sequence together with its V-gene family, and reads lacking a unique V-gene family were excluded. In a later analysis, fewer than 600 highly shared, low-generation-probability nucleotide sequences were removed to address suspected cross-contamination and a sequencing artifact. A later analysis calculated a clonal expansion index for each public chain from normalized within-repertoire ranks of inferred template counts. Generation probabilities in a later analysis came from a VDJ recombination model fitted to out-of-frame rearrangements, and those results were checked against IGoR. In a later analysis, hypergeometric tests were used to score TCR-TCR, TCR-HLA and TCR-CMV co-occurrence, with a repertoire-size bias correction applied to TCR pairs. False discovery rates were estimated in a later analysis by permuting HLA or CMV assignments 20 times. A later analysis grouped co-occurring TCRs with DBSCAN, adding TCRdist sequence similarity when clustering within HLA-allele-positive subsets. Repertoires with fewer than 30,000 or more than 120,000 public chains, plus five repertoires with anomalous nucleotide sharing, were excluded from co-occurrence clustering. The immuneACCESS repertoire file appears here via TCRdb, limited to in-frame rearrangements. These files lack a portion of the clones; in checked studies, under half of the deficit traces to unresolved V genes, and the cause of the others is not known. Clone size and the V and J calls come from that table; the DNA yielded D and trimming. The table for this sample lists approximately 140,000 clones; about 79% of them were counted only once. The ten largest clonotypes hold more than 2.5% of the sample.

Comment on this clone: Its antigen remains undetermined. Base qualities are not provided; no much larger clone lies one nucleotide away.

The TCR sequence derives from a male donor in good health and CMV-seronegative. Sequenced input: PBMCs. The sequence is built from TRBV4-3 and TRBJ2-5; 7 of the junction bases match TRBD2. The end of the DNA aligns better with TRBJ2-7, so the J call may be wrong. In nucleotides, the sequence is TGCGCCAGCAGCCATGCACCGGGGGGTAGGAACGAGCAGTACTTC. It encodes CASSHAPGGRNEQYF.